These T cell receptor beta chains were read from a single sample in a study of cytomegalovirus exposure and HLA in healthy donors. Assay used: immunoSEQ multiplex PCR; TCRdb lists only in-frame clones, some missing. The table lists about 200,000 clones, under 80% of them singletons. The sequencing input was PBMCs. The receptors here all came from a girl aged 2-15 years in good health and CMV-seronegative. The CDR3 runs from the conserved cysteine through the conserved F or W.

j_call	v_call	cdr3_aa
TRBJ2-7	TRBV2	CASRGGVREAQYF
TRBJ2-5	TRBV9	CASSVASGVETQYF
TRBJ2-1	TRBV7-9	CASSLLFF
TRBJ2-7	TRBV2	CASSEESGQNEQYF
TRBJ1-1	TRBV19	CASSTPQTGATEAFF
TRBJ1-2	TRBV15	CATSSHRESYTF
TRBJ1-1	TRBV5-1	CASSFSGNTEAFF
TRBJ2-3	TRBV7-9	CASSRQGKVTDTQYF
TRBJ2-7	TRBV30	CAWSSASGYEQYF
TRBJ1-5	TRBV7-9	CASSLKGQGSNQPQHF
TRBJ1-1	TRBV29-1	CSGKDRDGMNTEAFF
TRBJ2-2	TRBV6-4	CASARVSDTGELFF
TRBJ2-2	TRBV4-1	CASSQQGLADTGELFF
TRBJ2-2	TRBV2	CASNGGQGHTGELFF
TRBJ1-1	TRBV27	CASNQVREATEAFF
TRBJ2-1	TRBV5-4	CSSTGDDWNEQFF
TRBJ2-6	TRBV5-4	CASSKAGSGANVLTF
TRBJ2-5	TRBV5-7	CASSLDYPGTVEQETQYF
TRBJ2-7	TRBV5-4	CASSPPGVPYEQYF
TRBJ2-7	TRBV27	CASSLSVPGGGSYEQYF
TRBJ1-2	TRBV6-9	CAIQPGYGYTF
TRBJ2-7	TRBV27	CASSFGGSSYEQYF
TRBJ1-1	TRBV7-2	CASRDRTRWTEAFF
TRBJ1-2	TRBV9	CASSVATDMSNYGYTF
TRBJ2-3	TRBV19	CASSAGWLAGNKQYF
TRBJ2-5	TRBV10-3	CAISDQGLAGGQETQYF
TRBJ1-5	TRBV19	CASSIGGAHQPQHF
TRBJ2-5	TRBV19	CASSTRQSQETQYF
TRBJ2-3	TRBV9	CASSVGEDDTQYF
TRBJ1-2	TRBV27	CASSHAMQGDYGYTF
TRBJ2-1	TRBV11-2	CASSRLGNNEQFF
TRBJ1-1	TRBV29-1	CSAPQAEENTEAFF
TRBJ2-2	TRBV27	CASSFLDRGTGELFF
TRBJ2-7	TRBV11-2	CASSLDQRGGIGYF
TRBJ2-2	TRBV10-2	CASGSGTNTGELFF
TRBJ1-2	TRBV27	CASSLAVGSYGYTF
TRBJ2-3	TRBV5-1	CASMYSNYFTDTQYF
TRBJ1-6	TRBV7-8	CASSHSVDRGYNSPLHF
TRBJ1-1	TRBV5-4	CASSLRVEGNTEAFF
TRBJ1-1	TRBV5-1	CASSLATANTEAFF
TRBJ2-7	TRBV12-5	CASGLSTGTSDF
TRBJ2-2	TRBV4-2	CASSQEEREGRELFF
TRBJ2-6	TRBV5-5	CASRPGQGSSGANVLTF
TRBJ1-1	TRBV10-1	CASSESRGWQGATNTEAFF
TRBJ1-2	TRBV25-1	CASKGTAPGVYGYTF
TRBJ1-5	TRBV5-6	CASSPGYSNQPQHF
NA	TRBV29-1	CSVEVKDRGNEQYF
TRBJ1-5	TRBV19	CASSMGQGDSNQPQHF
TRBJ2-1	TRBV7-9	CASSWNRGDNEQFF
TRBJ2-2	TRBV30	CAWIGINTGELFF
TRBJ1-6	TRBV18	CASSPSGRGGSPLHF
TRBJ2-5	TRBV5-1	CASSLLRDRQETQYF
TRBJ2-2	TRBV10-3	CAISAGDTGELFF
TRBJ1-2	TRBV19	CASSDPAGLAPHNYGYTF
TRBJ2-2	TRBV14	CASSQFTGKTGELFF
TRBJ2-3	TRBV6-4	CASSYRAVTDTQYF
TRBJ2-2	TRBV27	CASSSHRGRFTGELFF
NA	TRBV4-1	CASSPRTASYEQYF
TRBJ1-1	TRBV5-1	CASSFTGGLNTEAFF